This T cell receptor (beta chain) was captured in a study of T cells after posttransplantation cyclophosphamide (dated by TCRdb to about 2016). Some background on the complete study: Using TRB sequencing, the study followed how the T cell repertoire rebuilt after myeloablative bone marrow transplantation with posttransplantation cyclophosphamide given as GVHD prophylaxis. Samples from 35 PTCy-treated patients, along with samples from approximately 15 of their related bone marrow donors, underwent antigen receptor sequencing. Blood from every one of the 30 to 40 PTCy patients who had 1-year posttransplant specimens underwent TRB sequencing. Up to roughly 3 additional blood samples from 2 to 5.2 years after transplant were also TRB-sequenced in 3 patients, as was pretransplant blood from a handful of patients. TRA and TRB clonality were tightly correlated in about 10 samples, so subsequent TCR analyses focused on TRB only. Public TRB sequences were searched against a database of over 3,500 sequences associated with responses to pathogens, tumor antigens, self-antigens and alloantigens.

As to this clone: No cognate antigen has been identified for it. The input lacks base qualities; no much larger clone sits a single base away.

Including the terminal cysteine and phenylalanine, the CDR3 comprises 15 residues. Just the 45-base CDR3 DNA is kept, in frame starting at base 1. Deletion took 6 bases off V and 1 base off J, with a span of 12 bases between the germline ends. CDR1 and CDR2 are read off the germline V gene as SGHAT and FQNNGV. Study-wide conclusions, independent of this receptor: Across the roughly 48 patients, TRB clonality was highly associated with recipient CMV seropositivity and CMV reactivation, and diversity with PTCy was similar to that in the CNI/methotrexate controls. The TRB repertoires of T cells infiltrating skin or GI tract showed only limited overlap with the TRB repertoires of T cells in blood. At 1-2 months, donor-recipient similarity was low but rose over the first year, and the later blood repertoires were often dominated by donor CD8+ memory clones.

The meaning of the sample's treatment or condition label: high-dose cyclophosphamide on days +3 and +4 as single-agent GVHD prophylaxis. Patients in the PTCy group got busulfan and fludarabine conditioning, a marrow graft from a related or unrelated donor, and cyclophosphamide on days +3 and +4. The PTCy-treated patients were drawn from a prospective, multi-institutional clinical trial. Peripheral blood and bone marrow mononuclear cells were isolated by Ficoll-Hypaque density centrifugation and cryopreserved. TRB sequencing used genomic DNA with the immunoSEQ assay at survey resolution or the hsTCRB kit. The paper's processing steps were these. The immunoSEQ software handled the initial read processing, while the LymphoSeq R package was used for the repertoire analyses. Clonality was calculated as 1 minus normalized Shannon entropy, and the Gini coefficient was also calculated for each TRB dataset. Phenotypes of unsorted samples were inferred by mapping TRB sequences from sorted subsets of the recipient or donor onto the same recipient's unsorted samples. The source is immuneACCESS, and TCRdb retained only in-frame sequences with V and J called. Part of the clones is not carried over; for the studies checked, unresolved V genes explain less than half of this, and the remainder is unexplained. The V and J calls and clone size are taken from that table; D and trimming were inferred from the DNA. This sample has roughly 8,100 clones, none of them a singleton. The ten largest clones add up to approximately 20% of the sample.

The V and J segments used are TRBV11-2 and TRBJ2-2; possibly the D gene is TRBD1, per 6 matching bases. The sequence was collected from a female patient between 60 and 69 years old who received an allogeneic stem cell transplant from an unrelated donor, was CMV-positive, and had acute GVHD only. After a transplant, some of the T cells may come from the graft donor. The material was PBMCs, obtained 94 days after allogeneic stem cell transplant with posttransplant cyclophosphamide. CDR3 sequence: CASSFDRQNTGELFF. Here is the DNA: TGTGCCAGCAGTTTCGACAGGCAGAACACCGGGGAGCTGTTTTTT.